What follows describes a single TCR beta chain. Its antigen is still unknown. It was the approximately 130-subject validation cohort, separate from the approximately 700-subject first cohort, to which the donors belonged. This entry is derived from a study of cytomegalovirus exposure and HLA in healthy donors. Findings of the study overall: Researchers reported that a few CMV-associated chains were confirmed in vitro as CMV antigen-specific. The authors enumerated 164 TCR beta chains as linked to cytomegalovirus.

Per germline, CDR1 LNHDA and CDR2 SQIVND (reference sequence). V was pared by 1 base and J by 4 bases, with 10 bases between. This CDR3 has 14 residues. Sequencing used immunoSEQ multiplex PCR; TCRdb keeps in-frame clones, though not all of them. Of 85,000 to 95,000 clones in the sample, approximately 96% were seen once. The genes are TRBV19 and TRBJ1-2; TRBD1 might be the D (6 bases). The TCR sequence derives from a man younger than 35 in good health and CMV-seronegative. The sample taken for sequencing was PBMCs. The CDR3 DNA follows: TGTGCCAGTAGTATAGGGTCGGACAGCTATGGCTACACCTTC. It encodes CASSIGSDSYGYTF.